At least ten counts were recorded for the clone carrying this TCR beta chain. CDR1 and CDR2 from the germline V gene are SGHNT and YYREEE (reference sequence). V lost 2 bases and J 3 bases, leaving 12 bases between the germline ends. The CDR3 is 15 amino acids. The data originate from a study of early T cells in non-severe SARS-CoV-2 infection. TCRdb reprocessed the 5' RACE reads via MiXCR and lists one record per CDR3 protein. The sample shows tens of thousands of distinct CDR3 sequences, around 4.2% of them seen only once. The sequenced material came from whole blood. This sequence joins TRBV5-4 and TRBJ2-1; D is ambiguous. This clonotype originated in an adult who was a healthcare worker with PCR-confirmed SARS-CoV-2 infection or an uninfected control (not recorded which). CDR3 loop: CASSLGDANYNEQFF. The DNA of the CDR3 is TGTGCCAGCAGCTTAGGTGACGCGAACTACAATGAGCAGTTCTTC.